This T cell receptor (beta chain) was sequenced during a study of beta chain features in type 1 diabetes. Study as a whole: Summed over all samples, the examined sorted cells came to 85 million to 130 million. The study, taken as a whole, reports: Fewer junction insertions and more nucleotide deletions appeared in type 1 diabetes patients. Within each of all four CD4+ subsets, Type 1 diabetes patients had TCRB CDR3s that were moderately but significantly shorter. A greater similarity of naive, central memory and Treg TCRB repertoires was seen among patients than among healthy donors.

The entirety of the isolated RNA underwent reverse transcription, so expressed TCRB transcripts were sequenced. Produced via immunoSEQ multiplex PCR; TCRdb's table is partial and in-frame only. The sample yields some 150,000 clones, more than 10% seen once. About this clone: Antigen: not known. Additional DNA sequences in this sample encode the identical CDR3.

The CDR3 has 15 amino acids. Trimming stripped 2 bases from V and 4 bases from J, with 14 bases between. The V gene's germline CDR1 is MGHDK and CDR2 SYGVNS. This chain joins TRBV25-1 and TRBJ2-5; D possibly uses TRBD1 or TRBD2 (5 bases each). The receptor comes from a man aged 18 to 30 with type 1 diabetes. Sequenced material: central memory CD4+ T cells from blood. In DNA, the CDR3 is TGTGCCAGCAGTGAAGGTCGGGACCCCTTAGAGACCCAGTACTTC. Translation gives CASSEGRDPLETQYF.